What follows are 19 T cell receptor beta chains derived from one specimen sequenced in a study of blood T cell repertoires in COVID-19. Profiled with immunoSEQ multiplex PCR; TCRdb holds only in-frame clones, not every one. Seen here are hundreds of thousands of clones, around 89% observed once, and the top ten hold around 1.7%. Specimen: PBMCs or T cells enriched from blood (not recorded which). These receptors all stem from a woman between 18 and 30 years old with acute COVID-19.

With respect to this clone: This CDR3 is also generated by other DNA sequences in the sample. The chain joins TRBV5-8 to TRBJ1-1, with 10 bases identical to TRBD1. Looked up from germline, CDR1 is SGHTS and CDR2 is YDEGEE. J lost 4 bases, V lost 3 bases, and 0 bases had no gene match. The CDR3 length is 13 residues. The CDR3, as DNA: TGTGCCAGCAGCTGGGACAGGGGCACTGAAGCTTTCTTT. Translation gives CASSWDRGTEAFF.

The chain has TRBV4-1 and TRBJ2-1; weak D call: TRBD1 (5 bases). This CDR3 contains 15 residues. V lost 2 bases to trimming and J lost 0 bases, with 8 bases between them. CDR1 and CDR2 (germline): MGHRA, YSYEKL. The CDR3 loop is CASSQPTVSYNEQFF. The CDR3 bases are TGCGCCAGCAGCCAACCGACAGTCTCCTACAATGAGCAGTTCTTC.

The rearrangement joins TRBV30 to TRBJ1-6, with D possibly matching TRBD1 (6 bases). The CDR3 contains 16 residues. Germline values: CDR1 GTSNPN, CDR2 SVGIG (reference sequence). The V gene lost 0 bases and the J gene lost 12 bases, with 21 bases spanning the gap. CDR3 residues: CAWSVTGFLAEEPLHF. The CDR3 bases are TGTGCCTGGAGTGTCACAGGGTTTCTAGCCGAAGAACCCCTCCACTTT.

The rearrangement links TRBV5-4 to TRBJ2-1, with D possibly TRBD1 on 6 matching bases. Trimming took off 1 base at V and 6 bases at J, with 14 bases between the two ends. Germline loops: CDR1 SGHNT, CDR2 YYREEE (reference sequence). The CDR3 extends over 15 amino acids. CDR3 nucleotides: TGTGCCAGCAGCTTGTCTCGAATAGGGGGCAATGAGCAGTTCTTC. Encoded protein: CASSLSRIGGNEQFF.

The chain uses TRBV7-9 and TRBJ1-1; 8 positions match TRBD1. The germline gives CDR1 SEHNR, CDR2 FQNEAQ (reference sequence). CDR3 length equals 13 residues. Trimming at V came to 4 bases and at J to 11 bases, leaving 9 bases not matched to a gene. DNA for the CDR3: TGTGCCAGCAGCTCACGATCGACAGGGGCGGCTTTCTTT. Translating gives CASSSRSTGAAFF.

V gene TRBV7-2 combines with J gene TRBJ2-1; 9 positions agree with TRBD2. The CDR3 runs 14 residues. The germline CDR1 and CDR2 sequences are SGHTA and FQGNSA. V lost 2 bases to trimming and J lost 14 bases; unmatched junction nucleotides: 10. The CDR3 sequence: CASSLRGGRAVEFF. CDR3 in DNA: TGTGCCAGCAGCTTACGGGGCGGGAGGGCCGTCGAGTTCTTC.

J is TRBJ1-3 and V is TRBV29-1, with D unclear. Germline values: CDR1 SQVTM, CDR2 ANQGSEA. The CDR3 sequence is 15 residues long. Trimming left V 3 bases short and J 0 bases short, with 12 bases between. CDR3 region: CSVDGGNLSGNTIYF. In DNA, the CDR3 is TGCAGCGTTGATGGAGGAAATCTCTCTGGAAACACCATATATTTT.

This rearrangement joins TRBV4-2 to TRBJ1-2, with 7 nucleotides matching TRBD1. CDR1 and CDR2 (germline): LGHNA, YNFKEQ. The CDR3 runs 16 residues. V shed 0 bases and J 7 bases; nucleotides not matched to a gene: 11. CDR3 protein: CASSQEPLRQGGGYTF. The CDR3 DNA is TGTGCCAGCAGCCAAGAACCTCTAAGACAGGGCGGTGGCTACACCTTC.

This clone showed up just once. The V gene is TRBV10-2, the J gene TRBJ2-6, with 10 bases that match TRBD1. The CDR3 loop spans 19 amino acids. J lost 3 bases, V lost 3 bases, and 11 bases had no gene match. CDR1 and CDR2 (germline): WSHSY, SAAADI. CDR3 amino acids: CASSDPPGQGIFGANVLTF. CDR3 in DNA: TGCGCCAGCAGTGACCCTCCGGGACAGGGGATCTTTGGGGCCAACGTCCTGACTTTC.

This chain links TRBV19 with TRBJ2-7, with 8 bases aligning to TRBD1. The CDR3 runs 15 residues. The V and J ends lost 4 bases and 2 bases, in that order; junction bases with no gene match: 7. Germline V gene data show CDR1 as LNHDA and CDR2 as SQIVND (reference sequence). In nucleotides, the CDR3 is TGTGCCAGTAGTAACTCCGGGACAGGACCCTACGAGCAGTACTTC. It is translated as CASSNSGTGPYEQYF.

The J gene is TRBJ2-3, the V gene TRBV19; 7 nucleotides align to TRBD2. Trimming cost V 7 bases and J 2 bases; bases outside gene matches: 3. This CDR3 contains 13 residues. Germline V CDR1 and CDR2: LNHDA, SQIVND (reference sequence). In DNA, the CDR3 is TGTGCCAGTAAACGGGACTACACAGATACGCAGTATTTT. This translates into CASKRDYTDTQYF.

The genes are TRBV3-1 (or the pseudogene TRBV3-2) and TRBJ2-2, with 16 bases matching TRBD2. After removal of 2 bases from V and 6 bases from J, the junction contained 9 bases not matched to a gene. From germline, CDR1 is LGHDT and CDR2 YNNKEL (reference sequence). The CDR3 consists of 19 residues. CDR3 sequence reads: CASSQRAGTSGRAAGELFF. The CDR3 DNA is TGTGCCAGCAGCCAAAGGGCCGGGACTAGCGGGAGGGCCGCCGGGGAGCTGTTTTTT.

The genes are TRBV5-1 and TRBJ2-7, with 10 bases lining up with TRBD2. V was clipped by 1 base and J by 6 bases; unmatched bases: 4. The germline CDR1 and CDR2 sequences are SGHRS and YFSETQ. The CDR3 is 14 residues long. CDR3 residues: CASSLLAGVSEQYF. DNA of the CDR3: TGCGCCAGCAGCTTGCTAGCGGGAGTGTCCGAGCAGTACTTC.

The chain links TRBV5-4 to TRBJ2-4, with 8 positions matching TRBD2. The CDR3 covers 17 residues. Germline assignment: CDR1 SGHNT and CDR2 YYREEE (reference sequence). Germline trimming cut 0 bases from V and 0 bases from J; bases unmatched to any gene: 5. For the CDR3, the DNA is TGTGCCAGCAGCTTGGGCGCCCTAGCGGGAGCCAAAAACATTCAGTACTTC. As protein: CASSLGALAGAKNIQYF.

The CDR3, as DNA: TGTGCCAGCAGTTTATCCTTATCGGGGTCCCTATATAATTCACCCCTCCACTTT. Translated: CASSLSLSGSLYNSPLHF. The gene calls are TRBV27 and TRBJ1-6; no clear D. The V and J ends lost 0 bases and 4 bases respectively, with 16 bases between them. CDR1 is MNHEY and CDR2 is SMNVEV in the germline V gene (reference sequence). The length of the CDR3 is 18 residues.

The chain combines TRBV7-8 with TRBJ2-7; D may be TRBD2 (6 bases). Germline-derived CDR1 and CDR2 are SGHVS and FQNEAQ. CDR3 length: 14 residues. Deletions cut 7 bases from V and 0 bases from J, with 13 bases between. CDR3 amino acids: CASTQRANSYEQYF. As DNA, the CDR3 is TGTGCCAGCACCCAGCGGGCGAACTCCTACGAGCAGTACTTC.

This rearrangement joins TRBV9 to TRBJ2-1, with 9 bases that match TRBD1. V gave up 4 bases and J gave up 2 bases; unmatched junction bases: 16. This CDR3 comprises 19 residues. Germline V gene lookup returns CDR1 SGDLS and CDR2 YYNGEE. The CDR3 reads CASSIQGAQPRYPYNEQFF. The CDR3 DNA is TGTGCCAGCAGCATACAGGGGGCCCAGCCGCGGTATCCCTACAATGAGCAGTTCTTC.

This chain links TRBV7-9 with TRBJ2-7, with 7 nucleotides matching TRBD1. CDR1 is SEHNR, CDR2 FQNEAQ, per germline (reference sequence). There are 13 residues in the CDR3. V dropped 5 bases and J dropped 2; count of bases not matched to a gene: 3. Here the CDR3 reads CASSVDRTYEQYF. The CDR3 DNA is TGTGCCAGCAGCGTGGACAGGACCTACGAGCAGTACTTC.

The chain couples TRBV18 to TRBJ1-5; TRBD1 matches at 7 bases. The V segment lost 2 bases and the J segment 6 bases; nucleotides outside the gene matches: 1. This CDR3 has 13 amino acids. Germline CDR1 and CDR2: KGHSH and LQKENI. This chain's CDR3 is CASSPGTAQPQHF. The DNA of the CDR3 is TGTGCCAGCTCACCAGGGACAGCTCAGCCCCAGCATTTT.